This TCR beta chain stems from a study of monozygotic twins with inflammatory bowel disease. Per the germline V gene, CDR1 is LGHDT and CDR2 is YNNKEL (reference sequence). This CDR3 has 14 amino acids. From the 5' RACE reads, TCRdb lists one entry per CDR3 protein and no DNA. The table lists under 150,000 distinct CDR3 sequences. General observations from the study: Healthy co-twins showed greater TCRbeta diversity (inverse Simpson) than IBD patients.

With regard to this clonotype: Its cognate antigen is unknown.

The rearrangement links TRBV3-1 to TRBJ2-7. Material: blood. This receptor was obtained from a human donor with ulcerative colitis or Crohn's disease, or a healthy co-twin of an affected twin (not recorded which). The CDR3 here is CASSQVLRVYEQYF.